What follows is one TCR beta chain and its context. Its antigen is still unknown. The record originates from a study of early T cells in non-severe SARS-CoV-2 infection. Study as a whole: Sequencing targeted bulk RNA from unsorted whole blood, leaving chains unpaired.

Separate cDNA molecules each had unique molecular identifiers attached to them. One entry per CDR3 protein results from TCRdb running MiXCR on the 5' RACE reads. The sample lists about 62,000 distinct CDR3 sequences, 7.5% to 10% occurring once. General study points: Sequences matched to VDJdb favored anti-spike CD8 responses, while private and CD4 specificities were missed.

This CDR3 has 16 amino acids. Germline assignment: CDR1 MNHNY and CDR2 SVGAGI (reference sequence). The chain couples TRBV6-6 to TRBJ2-7, with 10 nucleotides matching TRBD1. This sequence originates from an adult who was a healthcare worker with PCR-confirmed SARS-CoV-2 infection or an uninfected control (not recorded which). Sequencing was carried out using whole blood. The CDR3 region is CANSTAPGQGHPGQYV. CDR3 DNA sequence: TGTGCCAACAGTACCGCACCGGGACAGGGGCATCCTGGGCAGTACGTC.